A selection of T cell receptor beta chains follows, all from one sample in a study of T cell responses to AZD1222 COVID-19 vaccine. Assay used: immunoSEQ multiplex PCR; TCRdb lists only in-frame clones, some missing. The sample holds about 97,000 clones, 70% to 90% seen once. The starting material was peripheral blood, obtained on day 0 of AZD1222 vaccination. These receptors were obtained from an adult in good health. The CDR3 runs from the conserved cysteine through the conserved F or W. D genes are given only for firm matches. A row's size may be missing; if present it is once, few, many or a size class.

J gene,CDR3 length,D gene,V gene,clone size,CDR3 DNA,CDR3 protein
TRBJ1-1,10,-,TRBV29-1,-,TGCAGCGTTAGGATCACTGAAGCTTTCTTT,CSVRITEAFF
TRBJ1-6,14,TRBD1,TRBV28,-,TGTGCCAGCAGTACCGGACAGGGGGTGGCACCCCTCCACTTT,CASSTGQGVAPLHF
TRBJ2-7,16,TRBD1,TRBV7-8,-,TGTGCCAGCAGCTTAGCAGGGACAGGAGGAGAGTACGAGCAGTACTTC,CASSLAGTGGEYEQYF
TRBJ1-4,14,-,TRBV30,-,TGTGCCTGCCACAAACCACAGGGTTGGGAAAAACTGTTTTTT,CACHKPQGWEKLFF
TRBJ1-5,12,-,TRBV12-5,-,TGTGCTAGTGGTTTGGACAATCAGCCCCAGCATTTT,CASGLDNQPQHF
TRBJ1-5,14,-,TRBV28,-,TGTGCCAGCAGTACCCCCTTTCAGAGGCAGCCCCAGCATTTT,CASSTPFQRQPQHF
TRBJ1-1,15,TRBD1,TRBV6-6,once,TGTGCCAGCAGCCCAGGACAGGGGGCGAGGACTGAAGCTTTCTTT,CASSPGQGARTEAFF
TRBJ1-2,16,-,TRBV7-8,-,TGTGCCAGCAGCTCCGCTGAACAGGGACTTCACTATGGCTACACCTTC,CASSSAEQGLHYGYTF
TRBJ2-7,17,TRBD2,TRBV11-2,-,TGTGCCAGCAGCTTATCGAACCGGGGGGGTGCCTCCTACGAGCAGTACTTC,CASSLSNRGGASYEQYF
TRBJ1-2,14,-,TRBV27,-,TGTGCCAGCAGTTCCAGGGGAACCAACTATGGCTACACCTTC,CASSSRGTNYGYTF
TRBJ1-5,17,-,TRBV4-2,-,TGTGCCAGCAGCCAACCAACGGGGGGGAGCAGCAATCAGCCCCAGCATTTT,CASSQPTGGSSNQPQHF
TRBJ1-2,14,TRBD1,TRBV20-1,-,TGCAGTGCTAGTTCTTCGACAGGGGATTATGGCTACACCTTC,CSASSSTGDYGYTF
TRBJ2-7,14,-,TRBV15,-,TGTGCCACCAGCAGAGGAGGGATCCGCAGGGAGCAGTACTTC,CATSRGGIRREQYF
TRBJ1-2,15,-,TRBV7-8,-,TGTGCCAGCAGCTTCCAAGCAGGGCCCTCGGGTGGCTACACCTTC,CASSFQAGPSGGYTF
TRBJ1-6,15,TRBD1,TRBV27,once,TGTGCCAGCAGCCCGTGGGACAGGGAATATTCACCCCTCCACTTT,CASSPWDREYSPLHF
TRBJ2-7,14,-,TRBV14,-,TGTGCCAGCAGCCAAGGGACTGCCCACTACGAGCAGTACTTC,CASSQGTAHYEQYF
TRBJ1-1,14,-,TRBV19,once,TGTGCCAGTAGTATGGGGCTAGAGTTCGCTGAAGCTTTCTTT,CASSMGLEFAEAFF
TRBJ1-2,12,-,TRBV25-1,-,TGTGCCAGCAGTCTGGGGGCGAGTGGCTACACCTTC,CASSLGASGYTF
TRBJ1-1,14,TRBD1,TRBV7-9,once,TGTGCCAGCAGCGCACAGGGGCCTTGGGATGAAGCTTTCTTT,CASSAQGPWDEAFF
TRBJ1-2,13,-,TRBV12-3/TRBV12-4,-,TGTGCCAGCAGTTTAACACAGGGTTATGGCTACACCTTC,CASSLTQGYGYTF
TRBJ1-2,15,-,TRBV6-5,-,TGTGCCAGCAGTTACTCACCAGGGGTCGGCTATGGCTACACCTTC,CASSYSPGVGYGYTF
TRBJ1-5,16,TRBD1,TRBV15,-,TGTGCCACCAGCCCGCCAGGCAGGGGGTGGAATCAGCCCCAGCATTTT,CATSPPGRGWNQPQHF